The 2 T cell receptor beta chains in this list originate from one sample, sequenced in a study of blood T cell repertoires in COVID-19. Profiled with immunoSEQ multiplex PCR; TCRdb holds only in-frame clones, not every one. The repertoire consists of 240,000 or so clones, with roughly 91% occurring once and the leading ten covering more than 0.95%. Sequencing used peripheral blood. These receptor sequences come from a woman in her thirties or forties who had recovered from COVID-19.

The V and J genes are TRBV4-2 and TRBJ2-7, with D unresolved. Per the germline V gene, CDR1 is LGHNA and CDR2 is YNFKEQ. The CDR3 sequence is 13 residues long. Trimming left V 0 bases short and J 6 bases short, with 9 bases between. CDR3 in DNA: TGTGCCAGCAGCCAAGATTGGCGGAGCGAGCAGTACTTC. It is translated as CASSQDWRSEQYF.

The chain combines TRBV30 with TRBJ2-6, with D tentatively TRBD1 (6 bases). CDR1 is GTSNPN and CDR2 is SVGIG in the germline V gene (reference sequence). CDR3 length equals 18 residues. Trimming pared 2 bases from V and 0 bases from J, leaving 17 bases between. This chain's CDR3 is CAWSPGTSGPSGANVLTF. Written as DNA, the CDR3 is TGTGCCTGGAGTCCCGGGACATCCGGACCCTCTGGGGCCAACGTCCTGACTTTC.